This TCR beta chain emerged from a study of shared clonotypes between healthy human individuals. This CDR3 has 19 amino acids. Germline trimming cut 1 base from V and 0 bases from J; bases unmatched to any gene: 10. Germline V gives CDR1 MNHNS, CDR2 SASEGT. This clone showed up just once. Its antigen is currently unknown. At deep level, the assay was performed. Only in-frame clones appear in the TCRdb table, and some are missing; sequencing was by immunoSEQ multiplex PCR. The sample lists some 2 million clones, about 94% occurring once. Overall study findings and caveats: Naive CD4 clonotypes overlapped across a handful of donors at roughly 5.1%. Non-shared clonotypes had lower generation probabilities than those shared by all four donors. Donor clonotype sharing was expected to depend on sequencing depth.

Cells designated naive CD8 were CD45RO-negative and were positively selected for CCR7, with terminally differentiated effector memory CD45RA+ cells excluded. The TCR was taken from a man aged 18 to 30 in good health. The V gene is TRBV6-1, the J gene TRBJ2-7; TRBD1 matches 12 bases. The sequenced sample was naive CD8+ T cells sorted from blood. The CDR3 coding sequence is TGTGCCAGCAGTGAAGATGGGACAGGGGGCAATATTTACTCCTACGAGCAGTACTTC. Encoded protein: CASSEDGTGGNIYSYEQYF.